The clone carrying this T cell receptor (beta chain) was detected a few times. The entry originates in a study of T-cell reconstitution after alpha-beta-depleted transplantation in children. The CDR3 has 11 residues. Trimming shortened V by 2 bases and J by 10 bases, and 6 bases separated the two germline ends. From germline, CDR1 is LGHNT and CDR2 FRNRAP. Unique molecular identifiers were used in preparing the TCRbeta library. TCRdb reprocessed the PCR reads with MiXCR, giving one entry per CDR3 protein. The repertoire holds 400,000 to 500,000 distinct CDR3 sequences, with around 9.9% as singletons. The rearrangement links TRBV12-5 to TRBJ2-1; D call uncertain. Sample: PBMCs from the stem cell graft donor, taken from the stem cell graft. The source is a human donor who donated a stem cell graft to a child with acute myeloid leukemia. The CDR3 coding sequence is TGTGCTAGTGGTTTGTTCCTGGAGCAGTTCTTC. Encoded protein: CASGLFLEQFF.